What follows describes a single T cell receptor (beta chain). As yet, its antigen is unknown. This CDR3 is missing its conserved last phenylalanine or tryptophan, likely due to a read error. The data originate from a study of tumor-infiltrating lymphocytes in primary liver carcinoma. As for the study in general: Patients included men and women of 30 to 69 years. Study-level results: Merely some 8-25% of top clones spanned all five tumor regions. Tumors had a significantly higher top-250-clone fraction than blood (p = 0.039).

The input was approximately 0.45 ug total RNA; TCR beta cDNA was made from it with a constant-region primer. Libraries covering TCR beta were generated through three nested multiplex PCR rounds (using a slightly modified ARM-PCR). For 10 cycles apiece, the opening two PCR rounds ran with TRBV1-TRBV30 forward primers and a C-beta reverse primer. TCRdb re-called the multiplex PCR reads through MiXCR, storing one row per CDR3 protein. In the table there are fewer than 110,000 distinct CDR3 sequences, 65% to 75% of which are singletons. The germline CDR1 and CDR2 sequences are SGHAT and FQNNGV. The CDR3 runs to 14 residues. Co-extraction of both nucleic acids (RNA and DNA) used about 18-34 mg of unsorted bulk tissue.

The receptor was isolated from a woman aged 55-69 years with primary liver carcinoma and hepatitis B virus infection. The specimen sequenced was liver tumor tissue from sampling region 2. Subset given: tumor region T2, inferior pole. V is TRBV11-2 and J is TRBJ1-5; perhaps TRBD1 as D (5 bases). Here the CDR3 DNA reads TGTGCCGGCAGCCCGTCAGGGTCTGATCAGCACCAGCATTTA. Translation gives CAGSPSGSDQHQHL.